Following are 28 T cell receptor beta chains from one sample sequenced in a study of blood T cell repertoires in COVID-19. Using immunoSEQ multiplex PCR, the repertoire was profiled, and TCRdb retains in-frame clones only, with some absent. The data show roughly 250,000 clones, around 90% seen once. The material sequenced was PBMCs or T cells enriched from blood (not recorded which). The source of these receptors is a woman in her thirties with acute COVID-19.

The chain links TRBV13 to TRBJ2-3; the match to TRBD2 covers 9 bases. Germline lookup yields CDR1 PRHDT and CDR2 FYEKMQ (reference sequence). V lost 5 bases, J lost 1 base, and 7 bases stayed unmatched. This CDR3 comprises 16 residues. CDR3 bases: TGTGCCAGCAGCCCGGGGACTAGCCTACGCACAGATACGCAGTATTTT. Translating it yields CASSPGTSLRTDTQYF.

V is TRBV6-1 and J is TRBJ1-2; 7 bases match TRBD1. This CDR3 comprises 13 residues. V was clipped by 2 bases and J by 7 bases; unmatched bases: 4. From germline, CDR1 is MNHNS and CDR2 SASEGT. The CDR3 loop reads CASSEKDRFGYTF. Written as DNA, the CDR3 is TGTGCCAGCAGTGAAAAGGACAGGTTTGGCTACACCTTC.

The chain is built from TRBV5-1 and TRBJ1-4; 9 positions match TRBD1. The V gene's germline CDR1 is SGHRS and CDR2 YFSETQ. V shed 4 bases, J shed 5 bases, and the junction held 9 bases outside the gene matches. This CDR3 has 16 residues. The CDR3 DNA reads TGCGCCAGCAGCCGACGACTGGGACAGGGAAATGAAAAACTGTTTTTT. This gives the protein CASSRRLGQGNEKLFF.

The chain recombines TRBV10-3 with TRBJ2-7, with 7 bases identical to TRBD2. Germline V gene lookup returns CDR1 ENHRY and CDR2 SYGVKD. The CDR3 sequence is 14 residues long. V lost 3 bases to trimming and J lost 4 bases; unmatched junction nucleotides: 6. In DNA form, the CDR3 reads TGTGCCATCAGTGAACAGGTGGGAGGGTACGAGCAGTACTTC. It encodes CAISEQVGGYEQYF.

This rearrangement joins TRBV3-1 (or the pseudogene TRBV3-2) to TRBJ1-6, with a possible D match to TRBD1 (6 bases). V was shortened by 2 bases and J by 8 bases, with 16 bases between the two germline ends. CDR1 and CDR2 from the germline V gene are LGHDT and YNNKEL (reference sequence). CDR3 size: 16 residues. In DNA form, the CDR3 reads TGTGCCAGCAGCCAATCCAGGGGTTTTAGGGATTCACCCCTCCACTTT. Amino acids: CASSQSRGFRDSPLHF.

This clone showed up just once. The junction shows a germline mismatch at one end, possibly a read error. The chain is built from TRBV7-3 and TRBJ2-3, with 7 bases fitting TRBD1. Germline values: CDR1 SGHTA, CDR2 FQGTGA. The CDR3 has 14 residues. DNA of the CDR3: TGTGCCAGCAGCCCGGACAGGAACACAGATACGCAATATTTT. As protein: CASSPDRNTDTQYF. Using reference TRBV7-3 and TRBJ2-3 for the parts outside the CDR3, the full variable domain is GAGVSQTPSNKVTEKGKYVELRCDPISGHTALYWYRQSLGQGPEFLIYFQGTGAADDSGLPNDRFFAVRPEGSVSTLKIQRTERGDSAVYLCASSPDRNTDTQYFGPGTRLTVL.

This chain connects TRBV7-2 to TRBJ2-7, with 8 bases lining up with TRBD2. V trimming: 1 base; J trimming: 3 bases; junction bases outside the gene matches: 8. CDR1 and CDR2 from the germline V gene are SGHTA and FQGNSA. This CDR3 comprises 16 residues. CDR3 amino acids: CASSLVPAGALYEQYF. CDR3 nucleotide sequence: TGTGCCAGCAGCTTAGTCCCAGCGGGGGCCCTCTACGAGCAGTACTTC.

The CDR3 is CSVRGGGNTIYF. CDR3 nucleotides: TGCAGCGTTCGGGGGGGTGGAAACACCATATATTTT. V gene TRBV29-1 combines with J gene TRBJ1-3; D may be TRBD1 (5 bases). Germline V gene sequence: CDR1 SQVTM, CDR2 ANQGSEA. This CDR3 contains 12 residues. Trimming took 5 bases from V and 3 from J, leaving 8 bases between them. Full variable domain (missing parts from reference TRBV29-1 and TRBJ1-3): SAVISQKPSRDICQRGTSLTIQCQVDSQVTMMFWYRQQPGQSLTLIATANQGSEATYESGFVIDKFPISRPNLTFSTLTVSNMSPEDSSIYLCSVRGGGNTIYFGEGSWLTVV.

This clone was seen a few times. The V call is TRBV28, the J call TRBJ2-1; 7 bases line up with TRBD1. Germline V gene lookup returns CDR1 MDHEN and CDR2 SYDVKM. J gave up 0 bases and V 6 bases, and 8 bases lay outside the gene matches. The length of the CDR3 is 16 residues. CDR3 amino acids: CASRPPGTVSYNEQFF. CDR3 sequence (DNA): TGTGCCAGCAGGCCTCCCGGGACAGTCTCCTACAATGAGCAGTTCTTC.

This chain joins TRBV7-9 and TRBJ1-4; D not resolved. V gave up 4 bases and J gave up 0 bases, with 12 bases separating them. CDR1 is SEHNR and CDR2 is FQNEAQ in the germline V gene (reference sequence). This CDR3 has 16 residues. CDR3 sequence (DNA): TGTGCCAGCAGCTCCTCCGAGCAGGCAACTAATGAAAAACTGTTTTTT. It codes for CASSSSEQATNEKLFF.

In nucleotides, the CDR3 is TGCGCCAGCAGCCGGTACCCGGTGGAGGCTAATGAAAAACTGTTTTTT. Translating it yields CASSRYPVEANEKLFF. The chain combines TRBV4-1 with TRBJ1-4; D gene ambiguous. The CDR3 is 16 amino acids. Deletions cut 4 bases from V and 3 bases from J, with 15 bases between. Germline V CDR1 and CDR2: MGHRA, YSYEKL.

J is TRBJ2-7 and V is TRBV6-5; possibly TRBD2 for D (6 bases). In germline, CDR1 is MNHEY, CDR2 SVGAGI. The CDR3 loop spans 14 amino acids. Trimming stripped 6 bases from V and 2 bases from J, with 14 bases between. CDR3 nucleotide sequence: TGTGCCAGCAGCGGAGCCGCGGGGCCCTACGAGCAGTACTTC. Its protein is CASSGAAGPYEQYF.

This chain joins TRBV12-3 or TRBV12-4 and TRBJ1-2; 7 bases fit TRBD1. The CDR3 extends over 12 amino acids. V shed 6 bases, J shed 5 bases, and the junction held 3 bases outside the gene matches. The CDR3 region has the DNA TGTGCCAGCAGCCCACAGGGGTATGGCTACACCTTC. Translating gives CASSPQGYGYTF.

This chain connects TRBV19 to TRBJ1-1; 7 nucleotides agree with TRBD1. Germline V gene data show CDR1 as LNHDA and CDR2 as SQIVND (reference sequence). There are 16 residues in the CDR3. V lost 3 bases, J lost 5 bases, and 12 bases stayed unmatched. CDR3 sequence: CASSIGTVLWGTEAFF. The CDR3 nucleotides are TGTGCCAGTAGTATCGGGACAGTCTTATGGGGGACTGAAGCTTTCTTT.

The sample holds one count of this clone. This specimen includes other DNA sequences encoding the same CDR3. The chain uses TRBV28 and TRBJ1-2; 9 bases agree with TRBD1. CDR3 length: 14 residues. Unmatched junction bases numbered 3, after V lost 3 bases and J lost 4 bases. Germline V gene sequence: CDR1 MDHEN, CDR2 SYDVKM. CDR3 coding DNA: TGTGCCAGCAGTTTGGGACAGGGCAGCTATGGCTACACCTTC. Protein product: CASSLGQGSYGYTF.

J is TRBJ1-2 and V is TRBV7-3, with 8 bases matching TRBD1. From germline, CDR1 is SGHTA and CDR2 FQGTGA. The V segment lost 2 bases and the J segment 5 bases; nucleotides outside the gene matches: 7. This CDR3 has 15 amino acids. Here the CDR3 reads CASSLSGQARYGYTF. The CDR3 DNA sequence: TGTGCCAGCAGCTTATCGGGACAGGCCCGTTATGGCTACACCTTC.

V usage is TRBV20-1 and J usage is TRBJ1-5; no reliable D call. V dropped 3 bases and J dropped 2 bases, with 11 bases sitting between them. The CDR3 length is 14 residues. From germline, CDR1 is DFQATT and CDR2 SNEGSKA (reference sequence). This CDR3 reads CSASAGVGNQPQHF. The CDR3 DNA sequence: TGCAGTGCTAGTGCCGGGGTGGGCAATCAGCCCCAGCATTTT.

The rearrangement links TRBV12-3 or TRBV12-4 to TRBJ1-6, with D hard to call. The CDR3 spans 11 residues. The V gene lost 3 bases and the J gene lost 19 bases, with 13 bases spanning the gap. The CDR3 protein is CASSFAGSLHF. The CDR3 DNA reads as TGTGCCAGCAGTTTTGCGGGCTCTCTTCACTTT.

In the case of this clone: One end of the junction is discordant with germline, which a read error may explain. The chain is built from TRBV28 and TRBJ1-6; D uncertain. The CDR3 runs to 12 residues. CDR1 is MDHEN, CDR2 SYDVKM, per germline. The CDR3 spells CASSPYYSPLHF. The CDR3 coding sequence is TGTGCCAGCAGCCCCTATTATTCACCCCTCCACTTT.

J is TRBJ2-7 and V is TRBV27, with 7 bases aligning to TRBD2. Germline CDR1 is MNHEY and CDR2 is SMNVEV (reference sequence). The CDR3 runs 19 residues. V was clipped by 2 bases and J by 2 bases; unmatched bases: 18. The CDR3 protein is CASSLRGAIQGGSTYEQYF. CDR3 DNA: TGTGCCAGCAGTTTAAGGGGTGCCATTCAGGGCGGGAGTACCTACGAGCAGTACTTC.

The CDR3 DNA reads as TGTGCCAGCAGCTTGTGGATTTCCGGGACTAGGAACACCGGGGAGCTGTTTTTT. The encoded protein is CASSLWISGTRNTGELFF. The rearrangement joins TRBV7-9 to TRBJ2-2, with 8 bases fitting TRBD2. The CDR3 has 18 amino acids. Germline lookup yields CDR1 SEHNR and CDR2 FQNEAQ (reference sequence). V trimming: 3 bases; J trimming: 1 base; junction bases outside the gene matches: 10.

This chain links TRBV20-1 with TRBJ2-7; D uncertain. The germline CDR1 and CDR2 sequences are DFQATT and SNEGSKA (reference sequence). The CDR3 contains 9 residues. V lost 8 bases, J lost 5 bases, and 7 bases lay in between. CDR3 region: CSHGDEQYF. CDR3 nucleotide sequence: TGCAGTCACGGTGACGAGCAGTACTTC.

This chain joins TRBV23-1 and TRBJ1-2; 8 nucleotides match TRBD1. TRBV23-1 is placed among ORFs of uncertain function. J was trimmed by 1 base and V by 4 bases; bases with no gene match: 8. The CDR3 loop spans 16 amino acids. In DNA, the CDR3 is TGCGCCAGCAGTCCAGGACAGGGATCATATAACTATGGCTACACCTTC. Its translation: CASSPGQGSYNYGYTF.

A note on this clone: This sample includes further DNA sequences coding for the same CDR3. The V call is TRBV15, the J call TRBJ2-7, with a possible D match to TRBD2 (6 bases). The CDR3 runs 14 residues. V dropped 1 base and J dropped 1 base, with 8 bases sitting between them. Germline lookup yields CDR1 LNHNV and CDR2 YYDKDF (reference sequence). CDR3 in amino acids: CATSRVGGSYEQYF. CDR3 DNA: TGTGCCACCAGCAGAGTGGGGGGTTCCTACGAGCAGTACTTC.

This chain joins TRBV28 and TRBJ2-7; 9 positions agree with TRBD2. Germline V gene sequence: CDR1 MDHEN, CDR2 SYDVKM. The CDR3 sequence is 17 residues long. V trimming: 3 bases; J trimming: 0 bases; junction bases outside the gene matches: 9. The CDR3: CASSFRSGGTFSYEQYF. The CDR3 DNA reads as TGTGCCAGCAGTTTTAGGAGCGGGGGGACATTCTCCTACGAGCAGTACTTC.

The CDR3 loop is CASSPSLVRTDTQYF. The CDR3, as DNA: TGTGCCAGCAGCCCATCACTAGTCCGCACAGATACGCAGTATTTT. This rearrangement joins TRBV14 to TRBJ2-3; possibly TRBD2 for D (5 bases). Germline V CDR1 and CDR2: SGHDN, FVKESK. This CDR3 region has 15 residues. V was pared by 4 bases and J by 1 base, with 12 bases between.

This clone was recorded once. This rearrangement joins TRBV5-1 to TRBJ1-3; D gene ambiguous. From germline, CDR1 is SGHRS and CDR2 YFSETQ. This CDR3 contains 15 residues. Trimming took off 0 bases at V and 0 bases at J, with 7 bases between the two ends. This chain's CDR3 is CASSLEGSSGNTIYF. CDR3 nucleotides: TGCGCCAGCAGCTTGGAAGGGAGCTCTGGAAACACCATATATTTT.

The CDR3 sequence: CASSQADTRANQPQHF. CDR3 DNA: TGCGCCAGCAGCCAAGCGGACACTCGAGCCAATCAGCCCCAGCATTTT. The rearrangement uses TRBV4-1 and TRBJ1-5; maybe TRBD1 (5 bases). V was pared by 1 base and J by 3 bases, with 13 bases between. CDR3 length equals 16 residues. Germline V CDR1 and CDR2: MGHRA, YSYEKL.